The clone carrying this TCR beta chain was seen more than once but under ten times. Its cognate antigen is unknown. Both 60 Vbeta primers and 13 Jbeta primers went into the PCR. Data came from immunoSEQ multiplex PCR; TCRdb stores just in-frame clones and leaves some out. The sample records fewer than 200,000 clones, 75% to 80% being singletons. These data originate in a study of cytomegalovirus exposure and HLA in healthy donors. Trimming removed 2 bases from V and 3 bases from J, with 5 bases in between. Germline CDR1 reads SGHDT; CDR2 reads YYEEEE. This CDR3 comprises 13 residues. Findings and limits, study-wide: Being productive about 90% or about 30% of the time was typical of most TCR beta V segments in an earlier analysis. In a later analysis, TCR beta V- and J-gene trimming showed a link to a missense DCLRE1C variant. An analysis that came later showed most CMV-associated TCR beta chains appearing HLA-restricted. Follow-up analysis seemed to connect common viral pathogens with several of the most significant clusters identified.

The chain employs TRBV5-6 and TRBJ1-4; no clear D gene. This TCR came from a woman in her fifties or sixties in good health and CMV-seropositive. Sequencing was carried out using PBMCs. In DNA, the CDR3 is TGTGCCAGCAGCTTAGGAGCTAATGAAAAACTGTTTTTT. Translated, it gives CASSLGANEKLFF.